Listed below are T cell receptor beta chains from one sample, sequenced in a study of cytomegalovirus exposure and HLA in healthy donors. Assay used: immunoSEQ multiplex PCR; TCRdb lists only in-frame clones, some missing. This sample has over 200,000 clones; about 72% occur once, and the top ten carry 3.8%. The sample was PBMCs. Source of these receptors: a male donor in good health and CMV-seronegative. CDR3s include the opening cysteine and the closing phenylalanine or tryptophan. The D gene is left open where the match is weak. Clone size is shown for a subset of rows, as once, few, many or a class of expanded clone.

CDR3nt,CDR3aa,d_gene,j_gene,v_gene,abundance
TGTGCCAGCAGCCCACAACCGGGACAGGGACTGAGAGCTTTCTTT,CASSPQPGQGLRAFF,TRBD1,TRBJ1-1,TRBV7-8,few
TGCGCCAGCAGCCGGGACAGCTACGAGCAGTACTTC,CASSRDSYEQYF,TRBD1,TRBJ2-7,TRBV5-1,few
TGTGCCAGCAGCCGAAACACAGGGCTCACAGATACGCAGTATTTT,CASSRNTGLTDTQYF,.,TRBJ2-3,TRBV7-9,.
TGCGCCAGCAGCCAAGAGGCCTTGAGGGACACTGAAGCTTTCTTT,CASSQEALRDTEAFF,.,TRBJ1-1,TRBV4-1,few
TGTGCCACCAGCAGCCCTTCCGGGCTAGCGGGAGTTTCAGATACGCAGTATTTT,CATSSPSGLAGVSDTQYF,TRBD2,TRBJ2-3,TRBV15,.
TGTGCCACCAGCAGTGGGGTGCGAGGGAGCGAAGGCAATCAGCCCCAGCATTTT,CATSSGVRGSEGNQPQHF,.,TRBJ1-5,TRBV15,.
TGTGCCATCCAGATCGGGAATTCACCCCTCCACTTT,CAIQIGNSPLHF,.,TRBJ1-6,TRBV25-1,few
TGTGCCAGCAGTCCCGGGACAGCCCTAACAACTAATGAAAAACTGTTTTTT,CASSPGTALTTNEKLFF,TRBD1,TRBJ1-4,TRBV2,few
TGTGCCAGTGGATTACAGGGGGAGTTCGACGAGCAGTACTTC,CASGLQGEFDEQYF,TRBD1,TRBJ2-7,TRBV6-1,few
TGTGCCAGCAGCTTGGCCGACGCAGGGGGCAGTCAGCCCCAGCATTTT,CASSLADAGGSQPQHF,TRBD1,TRBJ1-5,TRBV5-6,few
TGCGCCAGCAGCCGGCAGACTTCCCCCACAGATACGCAGTATTTT,CASSRQTSPTDTQYF,.,TRBJ2-3,TRBV4-1,.
TGTGCCAGTTACACTAGCGGGAGATCCGGCGAGCAGTTCTTC,CASYTSGRSGEQFF,TRBD2,TRBJ2-1,TRBV19,.